This T cell receptor beta chain was identified during a study of T cell changes during pregnancy in multiple sclerosis. Clones were read by immunoSEQ multiplex PCR, and TCRdb kept only the in-frame ones, dropping some. This table has roughly 46,000 clones, over 85% appearing once. CDR1 and CDR2 (germline): LGHNA, YSLEER. This CDR3 is built from 15 residues. Only one count was recorded for this clone. The chain joins TRBV4-3 to TRBJ2-5, with 7 bases lining up with TRBD1. Gene TRBJ2-7 matches the end of the DNA better, so the J call may be wrong. This sequence was found in a female donor with multiple sclerosis, enrolled in a pregnancy study. The input for sequencing was CD8+ T cells from peripheral blood mononuclear cells, taken after pregnancy. The CDR3 sequence is CASSQDWDSSYEQYF. CDR3 nucleotide sequence: TGCGCCAGCAGCCAAGATTGGGACAGCTCCTACGAGCAGTACTTC.